The 31 T cell receptor beta chains in this list originate from one sample, sequenced in a study of cytomegalovirus exposure and HLA in healthy donors (dated by TCRdb to 2016 to 2017). Library preparation employed the immunoSEQ multiplex PCR assay. Imported from immuneACCESS, the table was reduced by TCRdb to in-frame sequences with V and J called. These copies leave out some clones; in studies compared against another copy, an unresolved V gene accounts for under half, and the cause of the remainder is not known. Across this sample there are about 56,000 clones, with approximately 93% seen only once. The ten largest clones take up about 6% of the sample. What was sequenced was PBMCs. Every receptor here comes from a woman between 18 and 30 years old in good health and CMV-seronegative.

The genes are TRBV21-1 and TRBJ2-1; the D call of TRBD2 is as the table states it, not checked on the DNA. TRBV21-1 is a documented pseudogene. The CDR3 is made up of 16 amino acids. CDR3 nucleotide sequence: TGTGCCAGCAGCAAAGGGGCCGGGGGGGCCTCCAATGAGCAGTTCTTC. Its protein is CASSKGAGGASNEQFF.

The V call is TRBV30, the J call TRBJ1-1, with D possibly matching TRBD1 (5 bases). Trimming took 0 bases from V and 1 from J, leaving 12 bases between them. The CDR3 contains 15 residues. Per germline, CDR1 GTSNPN and CDR2 SVGIG (reference sequence). CDR3 region: CAWSVLGRENTEAFF. CDR3 nucleotides: TGTGCCTGGAGTGTACTGGGGCGGGAGAACACTGAAGCTTTCTTT.

The V call is TRBV25-1, the J call TRBJ2-5, with 7 bases aligning to TRBD1. The V gene end was trimmed by 3 bases and the J gene end by 1 base; junction bases not matched to a gene: 8. In germline, CDR1 is MGHDK, CDR2 SYGVNS. The CDR3 loop spans 16 amino acids. The CDR3 spells CASSDSDRAVQETQYF. CDR3 bases: TGTGCCAGCAGTGACTCCGACAGGGCCGTCCAAGAGACCCAGTACTTC.

This chain uses TRBV1 with TRBJ2-5; TRBD1, the D gene given by the table, was not confirmed from the DNA. TRBV1 is a listed pseudogene. The CDR3 spans 15 residues. The CDR3 DNA reads as TGCACCAGCAGGCCAAAGGAGGGGGCTGAGGAGACCCAGTACTTC. This encodes CTSRPKEGAEETQYF.

The chain is built from TRBV7-6 and TRBJ2-3; 8 bases map to TRBD2. The CDR3 totals 17 residues. V dropped 7 bases and J dropped 0; count of bases not matched to a gene: 12. Looked up from germline, CDR1 is SGHVS and CDR2 is FNYEAQ. CDR3 loop: CASTVRLGGGSTDTQYF. CDR3 nucleotide sequence: TGTGCCAGCACCGTCAGACTGGGCGGGGGGAGCACAGATACGCAGTATTTT.

The chain carries TRBV5-1 and TRBJ2-3, with TRBD2 matching 12 bases. This CDR3 spans 17 amino acids. With 4 bases clipped from V and 1 base from J, the junction kept 7 bases outside the gene matches. From germline, CDR1 is SGHRS and CDR2 YFSETQ. CDR3 bases: TGCGCCAGCAGCCCGGACCTAGCGGGGGGGCGCACAGATACGCAGTATTTT. Translating it yields CASSPDLAGGRTDTQYF. Supplemented by reference TRBV5-1 and TRBJ2-3, the full variable domain reads KAGVTQTPRYLIKTRGQQVTLSCSPISGHRSVSWYQQTPGQGLQFLFEYFSETQRNKGNFPGRFSGRQFSNSRSEMNVSTLELGDSALYLCASSPDLAGGRTDTQYFGPGTRLTVL.

This sequence joins TRBV6-1 and TRBJ2-3; possible D gene TRBD2, 5 bases. Trimming took off 11 bases at V and 5 bases at J, with 11 bases between the two ends. The CDR3 loop spans 11 amino acids. Germline V gives CDR1 MNHNS, CDR2 SASEGT. This chain's CDR3 is CAERGGDTQYF. The CDR3 DNA sequence: TGTGCCGAGAGAGGAGGAGATACGCAGTATTTT.

This clone appeared once. The CDR3 sequence is CASGQGTETQYF. Written as DNA, the CDR3 is TGTGCCAGCGGACAGGGTACAGAGACCCAGTACTTC. V and J are TRBV21-1 and TRBJ2-5; no check of the table's D call, TRBD1, against the DNA was made. TRBV21-1 is reported as a pseudogene. This CDR3 has 12 residues.

CDR3 nucleotide sequence: TGTGCCAGCAGCTTGGTAGAATCTAGCGGGTATCATGAGCAGTTCTTC. Residues: CASSLVESSGYHEQFF. The rearrangement joins TRBV5-4 to TRBJ2-1, with TRBD2 matching 8 bases. J gave up 8 bases and V 0 bases, and 10 bases lay outside the gene matches. Germline CDR1 SGHNT, CDR2 YYREEE (reference sequence). The length of the CDR3 is 16 residues.

The chain has TRBV5-6 and TRBJ1-1; D may be TRBD1 (6 bases). From germline, CDR1 is SGHDT and CDR2 YYEEEE. The CDR3 length is 18 residues. Trimming left V 4 bases short and J 0 bases short, with 22 bases between. The CDR3 DNA reads TGTGCCAGCAGCCCTTTACCGGGAGGGGGGAGGTTGAACACTGAAGCTTTCTTT. This translates into CASSPLPGGGRLNTEAFF.

The V gene is TRBV5-1, the J gene TRBJ2-5; 7 positions match TRBD2. This CDR3 is 15 amino acids long. V lost 5 bases and J lost 5; bases outside the gene matches: 12. Germline loops: CDR1 SGHRS, CDR2 YFSETQ. The CDR3 here is CASRSIGGRLETQYF. The CDR3 DNA sequence: TGCGCCAGCAGATCGATCGGGGGGAGGTTGGAGACCCAGTACTTC.

The chain couples TRBV7-3 to TRBJ1-6, with 7 bases that match TRBD1. The germline V gene has CDR1 SGHTA and CDR2 FQGTGA. The CDR3 runs 14 residues. The junction had 4 bases not matched to a gene; V was cut back by 2 bases and J by 9 bases. The CDR3 spells CASSLGQGVSPLHF. DNA of the CDR3: TGTGCCAGCAGCTTAGGGCAGGGGGTTTCACCCCTCCACTTT.

This chain uses TRBV7-6 with TRBJ2-1; the match to TRBD2 covers 15 bases. CDR1 SGHVS and CDR2 FNYEAQ come from the germline V gene. This CDR3 spans 17 amino acids. With 0 bases clipped from V and 10 bases from J, the junction kept 7 bases outside the gene matches. The CDR3 loop reads CASSLALRTSGRGEQFF. CDR3 coding DNA: TGTGCCAGCAGCTTAGCGCTAAGGACTAGCGGGAGGGGGGAGCAGTTCTTC.

This chain uses TRBV2 with TRBJ2-7, with TRBD2 as a possible D gene (5 bases). There are 14 residues in the CDR3. Germline loops: CDR1 SNHLY, CDR2 FYNNEI. Trimming took 3 bases from V and 2 from J, leaving 11 bases between them. CDR3 sequence reads: CASSDAGLAYEQYF. As DNA, the CDR3 is TGTGCCAGCAGTGACGCCGGACTGGCCTACGAGCAGTACTTC.

The chain links TRBV4-1 to TRBJ2-2, with 7 bases aligning to TRBD2. CDR3 size: 19 residues. V dropped 1 base and J dropped 3; count of bases not matched to a gene: 14. Germline CDR1 MGHRA, CDR2 YSYEKL. The CDR3 nucleotides are TGCGCCAGCAGCCAAGTCGGCATCAATCGGGGGAGGGACACCGGGGAGCTGTTTTTT. It translates to CASSQVGINRGRDTGELFF.

This rearrangement joins TRBV7-7 to TRBJ2-5; a weak D match, TRBD1 (5 bases). In germline, CDR1 is SSHAT, CDR2 FNYEAQ (reference sequence). The CDR3 runs 14 residues. The V and J ends lost 0 bases and 10 bases respectively, with 15 bases between them. CDR3 loop: CASSLASQAPSQYF. The CDR3 nucleotides are TGTGCCAGCAGCTTAGCCTCACAGGCCCCGAGCCAGTACTTC.

V and J are TRBV4-2 and TRBJ1-5; D not certain. This CDR3 has 15 residues. Trimming removed 5 bases from V and 4 bases from J, with 15 bases in between. Germline V lookup: CDR1 LGHNA, CDR2 YNFKEQ. The CDR3 coding sequence is TGTGCCAGCAGCATGGACGGGGAGGGAAATCAGCCCCAGCATTTT. This sequence encodes CASSMDGEGNQPQHF.

This chain joins TRBV9 and TRBJ2-5; TRBD1 matches 7 bases. The germline V gene has CDR1 SGDLS and CDR2 YYNGEE. The ends lost 0 bases at V and 4 bases at J; junction bases unmatched: 3. The CDR3 spans 14 residues. The CDR3 nucleotides are TGTGCCAGCAGCGTAGTAGGGGGCAGAGAGACCCAGTACTTC. This encodes CASSVVGGRETQYF.

The V call is TRBV5-6, the J call TRBJ2-1, with TRBD1 as a possible D gene (6 bases). The V end lost 0 bases, the J end lost 0 bases, and 10 bases lay between the germline ends. The CDR3 covers 16 residues. Germline lookup yields CDR1 SGHDT and CDR2 YYEEEE. The CDR3 nucleotides are TGTGCCAGCAGCTTGGACAGGGTTAGCTCCTACAATGAGCAGTTCTTC. Residues: CASSLDRVSSYNEQFF.

The chain links TRBV2 to TRBJ2-3; D may be TRBD1 (6 bases). CDR1 SNHLY and CDR2 FYNNEI come from the germline V gene. V was shortened by 6 bases and J by 2 bases, with 15 bases between the two germline ends. The CDR3 totals 15 residues. The CDR3 nucleotides are TGTGCCAGCAGAGAGCAGGGGTGGGACACAGATACGCAGTATTTT. Protein sequence: CASREQGWDTDTQYF.

This clone came up once. This rearrangement joins TRBV15 to TRBJ2-1, with a weak D call TRBD2 (6 bases). Trimming pared 5 bases from V and 9 bases from J, leaving 14 bases between. This CDR3 spans 13 amino acids. Germline V gene sequence: CDR1 LNHNV, CDR2 YYDKDF (reference sequence). CDR3 residues: CATSPIPSAEQFF. As DNA, the CDR3 is TGTGCCACCAGCCCCATCCCTAGCGCTGAGCAGTTCTTC. The variable domain in full, completed from reference TRBV15 and TRBJ2-1, reads DAMVIQNPRYQVTQFGKPVTLSCSQTLNHNVMYWYQQKSSQAPKLLFHYYDKDFNNEADTPDNFQSRRPNTSFCFLDIRSPGLGDTAMYLCATSPIPSAEQFFGPGTRLTVL.

V usage is TRBV27 and J usage is TRBJ2-1, with 7 bases identical to TRBD2. V was clipped by 8 bases and J by 4 bases; unmatched bases: 8. Germline V CDR1 and CDR2: MNHEY, SMNVEV (reference sequence). This CDR3 region has 14 residues. The CDR3 reads CASSWGGGYNEQFF. CDR3 nucleotide sequence: TGTGCCAGCTCCTGGGGGGGAGGATACAATGAGCAGTTCTTC.

V is TRBV7-9 and J is TRBJ1-1; D ambiguous. Germline CDR1 is SEHNR and CDR2 is FQNEAQ (reference sequence). The CDR3 contains 13 residues. V was pared by 4 bases and J by 0 bases, with 6 bases between. The CDR3 is CASSSPLNTEAFF. The CDR3 region has the DNA TGTGCCAGCAGCTCCCCCTTGAACACTGAAGCTTTCTTT.

V usage is TRBV5-5 and J usage is TRBJ1-6, with 7 bases matching TRBD1. Trimming took 4 bases from V and 9 from J; bases not matched to a gene: 10. Germline lookup yields CDR1 SGHKS and CDR2 YYEKEE (reference sequence). There are 15 residues in the CDR3. The CDR3 here is CASSPNRGSFSPLHF. Here the CDR3 DNA reads TGTGCCAGCAGCCCGAACAGGGGTTCTTTTTCACCCCTCCACTTT.

This clone was detected only once. The chain uses TRBV7-9 and TRBJ1-2; D perhaps matches TRBD1 (5 bases). V was shortened by 6 bases and J by 3 bases, with 14 bases between the two germline ends. The V gene's germline CDR1 is SEHNR and CDR2 FQNEAQ (reference sequence). The CDR3 runs 14 residues. The CDR3 DNA reads TGTGCCAGCAGTCGTGACAGATCCTACTATGGCTACACCTTC. It specifies CASSRDRSYYGYTF.

A single count supports this clone. The chain combines TRBV7-9 with TRBJ2-3; D remains unclear. CDR3 length equals 13 residues. The germline V and J ends were trimmed by 3 bases and 4 bases, with 8 bases remaining between them. Germline V gene data show CDR1 as SEHNR and CDR2 as FQNEAQ (reference sequence). CDR3 loop: CASSFRRADTQYF. In DNA form, the CDR3 reads TGTGCCAGCAGCTTTCGTCGAGCAGATACGCAGTATTTT. The whole variable domain, remainder taken from reference TRBV7-9 and TRBJ2-3, is DTGVSQNPRHKITKRGQNVTFRCDPISEHNRLYWYRQTLGQGPEFLTYFQNEAQLEKSRLLSDRFSAERPKGSFSTLEIQRTEQGDSAMYLCASSFRRADTQYFGPGTRLTVL.

The gene calls are TRBV14 and TRBJ1-1, with D possibly being TRBD1 (5 bases). Looked up from germline, CDR1 is SGHDN and CDR2 is FVKESK. CDR3 length: 17 amino acids. V gave up 1 base and J gave up 8 bases, with 23 bases separating them. The CDR3 region is CASSQGPQGRVDFEAFF. CDR3 DNA sequence: TGTGCCAGCAGCCAAGGACCCCAGGGCAGGGTAGACTTCGAAGCTTTCTTT.

V gene TRBV5-6 combines with J gene TRBJ2-1; 7 bases line up with TRBD2. This CDR3 spans 15 amino acids. The J segment lost 4 bases and the V segment lost 2 bases, leaving 6 bases of the junction unmatched. CDR1 and CDR2 (germline): SGHDT, YYEEEE. CDR3 DNA sequence: TGTGCCAGCAGCTTTCGAATCGGGGGGTACAATGAGCAGTTCTTC. Protein product: CASSFRIGGYNEQFF.

The chain has TRBV9 and TRBJ2-1; 9 bases align to TRBD1. This CDR3 comprises 15 residues. J was trimmed by 3 bases and V by 4 bases; bases with no gene match: 5. From germline, CDR1 is SGDLS and CDR2 YYNGEE. CDR3 in amino acids: CASSRTGGGYNEQFF. For the CDR3, the DNA is TGTGCCAGCAGCAGAACAGGGGGCGGCTACAATGAGCAGTTCTTC.

The chain has TRBV15 and TRBJ1-1; no clear D. The CDR3 runs 15 residues. The germline V gene encodes CDR1 LNHNV and CDR2 YYDKDF (reference sequence). V was shortened by 5 bases and J by 4 bases, with 17 bases between the two germline ends. The CDR3 is CATSPKRKGATEAFF. As DNA, the CDR3 is TGTGCCACCAGCCCAAAGCGGAAGGGTGCCACTGAAGCTTTCTTT.

The rearrangement links TRBV15 to TRBJ2-6; 10 bases agree with TRBD1. Germline lookup yields CDR1 LNHNV and CDR2 YYDKDF (reference sequence). There are 20 residues in the CDR3. V shed 1 base, J shed 0 bases, and the junction held 9 bases outside the gene matches. CDR3 sequence (DNA): TGTGCCACCAGCAGAGCCCACCCGGGACAGGGGAACTCTGGGGCCAACGTCCTGACTTTC. Its protein is CATSRAHPGQGNSGANVLTF.